This TCR beta chain was documented in a study of OX40 agonist ivuxolimab in advanced cancers. In the study overall: Enrolled patients in dose escalation had cancers that were hepatocellular carcinoma, melanoma, renal cell or head and neck cancer.

Whole-study results and caveats: Antigens targeted by the expanded peripheral T cells were not determined.

The investigators sampled blood at baseline, at cycle 4 day 1, and at cycle 7 day 1. CDR3 length: 13 residues. The ends were cut back, 1 base at V and 10 bases at J, with 14 bases in the middle. Germline CDR1 MGHRA, CDR2 YSYEKL. A note on this clone: Its target is not known.

TCRdb's table, derived via immunoSEQ multiplex PCR, lists solely in-frame clones and lacks some. The table shows some 44,000 clones, with over 80% occurring only once. The sequencing used CD4+ or CD8+ T cells sorted from blood, collected in a trial of the OX40 agonist ivuxolimab. The sequence was collected from an adult with an advanced solid tumor such as melanoma, head and neck, liver or kidney cancer. The chain carries TRBV4-1 and TRBJ2-7; D perhaps matches TRBD1 (5 bases). The CDR3 reads CASSQGRAGRQYF. The CDR3 DNA sequence: TGCGCCAGCAGCCAAGGCAGGGCAGGACGCCAGTACTTC.